Included here is one TCR beta chain sequence, with context. This entry is derived from a study of shared T cell receptors in the human thymus. Using immunoSEQ multiplex PCR, the repertoire was profiled, and TCRdb retains in-frame clones only, with some absent. The sample includes under 850,000 clones, around 89% of them seen just once. Trimming pared 4 bases from V and 0 bases from J, leaving 14 bases between. CDR1 is SGHDT, CDR2 YYEEEE, per germline. The CDR3 is 15 residues long. The sample was also reused in another study, on human thymus T cells. That paper notes: Corrective cardiac operations yielded the resected thymus tissue. Thymic and blood repertoires seemed to show skewed V and J gene use.

This clonotype was obtained from a boy under two years old with a congenital heart defect. The sequenced material came from thymocytes. The gene calls are TRBV5-6 and TRBJ2-7; TRBD2 might be the D (6 bases). The DNA for the CDR3 is TGTGCCAGCAGCCGGATGGGGGGTCCCTCCTACGAGCAGTACTTC. The encoded protein is CASSRMGGPSYEQYF.